This T cell receptor (beta chain) was identified in a study of CD8+ T cells in alopecia areata (dated by TCRdb to the late 2010s). Background for the entire study: Treated patients were enrolled in an open-label pilot trial of oral tofacitinib, 5 to 10 mg twice daily, for moderate-to-severe alopecia areata. On the human side, TCRbeta sequencing was run on scalp tissue and on sorted CD4+ and CD8+ peripheral blood T cells from healthy controls and from alopecia areata patients with either patchy or totalis/universalis disease. TCRbeta CDR3 regions were amplified by immunoSEQ multiplex PCR using 35 Vbeta forward and 13 Jbeta reverse primers. In both human patients and the C3H/HeJ mouse model, the study applied high-throughput TCRbeta sequencing to look at T cell clonal expansion in alopecia areata. Patients stayed on tofacitinib for 6 to 18 months and then had 6 months of follow-up off drug so that delayed response and recurrence could be assessed. Scalp clonality was compared among normal scalp (n=4), patchy alopecia areata scalp (n=8), and alopecia totalis/universalis scalp (n=8). RNA came from the PAXgene miRNA kit for fixed scalp, the miRNeasy kit for PBMCs, and the RNeasy kit for mouse skin. In treated patients, disease severity was measured using the SALT score, which gives the percentage of scalp surface area affected. Tofacitinib-treated patients had biopsies at baseline and at 4 and 24 weeks of treatment, with a later scalp biopsy in several patients. Here is what the overall study found, with its caveats: The treated cohort was small, with a single nonresponder, so links between baseline CD8+ expansion and response need larger studies. With tofacitinib, both scalp clonality and the number of expanded CD8+ clones among the top 100 scalp clones went down significantly. Compared with normal scalp, lesional scalp, particularly in alopecia totalis/universalis, had higher clonality and more expanded CD8+ clones, which suggests antigenic drive. During tofacitinib treatment, many expanded lesional clones remained in scalp and blood, and this persistence may partly explain relapse after treatment is stopped. Unlike mouse skin, which is dominated by gammadelta T cells, normal human skin has resident alphabeta T cells that are also sequenced, and this complicates analysis of the scalp TCR repertoire. Shared TCR sequences between patients were less evident than in mice, which may be partly attributable to HLA diversity in the patient population.

The library was generated by the immunoSEQ multiplex PCR assay. RNA was extracted from all samples and reverse transcribed into cDNA as template for TCR sequencing. SuperScript III was used to make first-strand cDNA, primed with a 2:1 mix of oligo-dT and random hexamers. A synthetic immune receptor repertoire was used to measure amplification bias, and any remaining bias was corrected computationally. In the original analysis: Raw reads were preprocessed for error removal, and CDR3 was defined according to IMGT conventions as running from the conserved cysteine to phenylalanine. To get clonality, Shannon entropy was normalized by log2 of the number of productive unique TCRs and the result was subtracted from 1. Whether each scalp clone was CD4 or CD8 was inferred by checking scalp TCRbeta sequences against the CD4 and CD8 repertoires from sorted blood. In TCRdb, the immuneACCESS table is reduced to in-frame sequences with V and J assigned. These tables do not hold every clone; where another copy was compared, an unresolved V gene accounts for under half, and the others remain unexplained. V and J calls and clone size are given by that table; D and trimming were obtained from the DNA. Across this sample there are more than 95,000 clones, with 70% to 90% seen only once. Jointly, the top ten make up 11% of the sample.

The treatment or condition label, as the study defines it: oral pan-JAK inhibitor, 5-10 mg twice daily. Lesional scalp punch biopsies and peripheral blood were obtained from alopecia areata patients. After PBMCs were isolated by density centrifugation and stained for CD3, CD4 and CD8, a FACSAria was used to sort CD4+ and CD8+ T cells. For this clone: What antigen it recognizes has not been identified. Base quality data are lacking; no much larger clone is found one base away.

Taken from cysteine to phenylalanine, the CDR3 has 15 residues. The read is trimmed to its CDR3 DNA, 45 bases read in frame from base 1. After removal of 6 bases from V and 4 bases from J, the junction retains 10 bases not matched to a gene. Taken from the germline V gene, the CDR1 and CDR2 loops are SGDLS and YYNGEE. Specimen: CD8+ T cells sorted from blood, collected at approximately week 31, from a patient treated with tofacitinib. The source of this sequence is a human donor with alopecia areata. This sequence uses TRBV9 and TRBJ2-1, and 7 junctional nucleotides match TRBD2. The CDR3 protein is CASTPALAEYNEQFF. The bases read TGTGCCAGCACCCCAGCGCTAGCGGAATACAATGAGCAGTTCTTC.